This T cell receptor (beta chain) was documented in a study of glioma-infiltrating T cells. About this clonotype: Its cognate antigen is unknown.

Overall study results and limits: Tissue-blood divergence was below expectation in non-neoplastic patients, above in gliomas. CDR3 overlap between tissue and blood was very small.

Amplification of TCR alpha and beta CDR3 regions from RNA used iRepertoire nested multiplex PCR. TCRdb processed the multiplex PCR reads anew with MiXCR; each CDR3 protein has one entry. This table has around 130,000 distinct CDR3 sequences, around 25% appearing once. The CDR3 totals 13 residues. V was trimmed by 1 base and J by 4 bases, leaving 6 bases between them. Germline CDR1 reads SGHTA; CDR2 reads FQGTGA. The chain is built from TRBV7-3 and TRBJ2-3; D unclear. This TCR came from a human donor with low-grade glioma or glioblastoma, undergoing nonglioma brain surgery, or in good health (not recorded which). Specimen: glioma tissue, nonneoplastic brain tissue, or PBMCs (not recorded which). CDR3 sequence reads: CASSLMTSDTQYF. The CDR3 DNA is TGTGCCAGCAGCTTAATGACTTCAGATACGCAGTATTTT.